This T cell receptor beta chain was captured in a study of breast tumors, draining lymph nodes, adjacent tissues. The CDR3 contains 14 residues. CDR1 and CDR2 from the germline V gene are GTSNPN and SVGIG (reference sequence). After removal of 2 bases from V and 5 bases from J, the junction contained 4 bases not matched to a gene. General study points: Findings are consistent with lymph node origin and intratumoral expansion of most tumor T cells. Luminal-like breast cancer showed significantly greater tumor-nontumor repertoire similarity than basal-like breast cancer did. The lymph node origin of tumor T cells was framed as consistent with a hypothesis, not demonstrated. Tumor TCR diversity was below lymph nodes but above nontumor tissue.

The lymph nodes were axillary draining lymph nodes from breast cancer patients. This clonotype was seen a handful of times. Its target is not known. A single record per CDR3 protein comes from TCRdb applying MiXCR to the multiplex PCR reads. The sample yields about 130,000 distinct CDR3 sequences, around 24% seen once. The sample taken for sequencing was axillary lymph node tissue. V gene TRBV30 combines with J gene TRBJ2-2, with TRBD2 matching 8 bases. The receptor was derived from a female donor with breast cancer. Some clones in this sample may be carry-over from other donors' samples. The chain's CDR3 is CAWSIGGRTGELFF. In DNA form, the CDR3 reads TGTGCCTGGAGTATTGGCGGGAGGACCGGGGAGCTGTTTTTT.